These T cell receptor beta chains were read from a single sample in a study of blood T cell repertoires in COVID-19. Assay used: immunoSEQ multiplex PCR; TCRdb lists only in-frame clones, some missing. Here the sample spans 200,000 or so clones, around 77% being singletons. The sequenced material came from peripheral blood. The receptors here all came from a man in his 60s with active or convalescent COVID-19. Each CDR3 is given without its conserved first and last residue. Each record gives: V gene, D gene, CDR3 protein. The D gene is left open where the match is weak.

TRBV7-9 | NA | ASSFEGTEAF
TRBV6-4 | TRBD1 | ASSDPWTGETDTQY
TRBV14 | TRBD1 | ASSPSRGTSYT
TRBV19 | TRBD1 | ASSIEGRGRGYGYT
TRBV18 | NA | ASSPPIETGYEQY
TRBV5-1 | TRBD1 | ASSQPGTDGYT
TRBV9 | TRBD2 | ASSVLPAGGLVEQY
TRBV15 | NA | ATSSTSTQY
TRBV5-4 | TRBD1 | ASSLEAGGGSGELF
TRBV5-6 | TRBD2 | ASKRREGSGELF
TRBV19 | TRBD1 | ASSTRDRFTGELF
TRBV3-1/TRBV3-2 | TRBD2 | ASSQVGLAGVYEQY
TRBV6-2/TRBV6-3 | NA | ASSYKVGSSYNEQF
TRBV7-2 | NA | ASSWASNEQY
TRBV27 | NA | ASSERRQEAF
TRBV6-2/TRBV6-3 | TRBD1 | ASSPGQGNQPQH
TRBV20-1 | TRBD2 | SASPSGRAGYEQY
TRBV28 | TRBD2 | ASSRSSGRRGRETQY
TRBV5-1 | NA | ASSLATSGYTEAF
TRBV4-2 | NA | ASSQDVPGRVSGNTIY
TRBV6-5 | NA | ASSYSGGREKLF
TRBV7-2 | NA | ASSSSPSQDTQY
TRBV7-9 | NA | ASSLGQTSSYNEQF
TRBV29-1 | NA | STLSGANVLT
TRBV28 | NA | ASRQIREPTF
TRBV5-6 | NA | ASSLGAGGGNQPQH
TRBV5-4 | NA | ASSLPGNPAF
TRBV6-2/TRBV6-3 | TRBD1 | ASSYRTPGPTGVTNEKLF
TRBV5-1 | TRBD1 | ASSLRDRGYEQY
TRBV19 | TRBD2 | ASSGLAGGTGNEQF
TRBV5-4 | NA | ASSYQTSRDSPLH
TRBV7-2 | NA | ASSLRLNTGELF
TRBV14 | NA | ASSHKNTGELF
TRBV12-3/TRBV12-4 | NA | ASSQNGSPLH
TRBV3-1/TRBV3-2 | TRBD1 | ASSRRDRTIY
TRBV10-3 | NA | AINDPSSEETQY
TRBV5-6 | NA | ASSLWRGPGNQPQH
TRBV28 | NA | ASSLNSGGPYGTDTQY
TRBV14 | NA | ASSQEGQQY
TRBV15 | NA | ATSRDPQDTQY
TRBV19 | NA | ASSPRGLSTEKLF
TRBV7-2 | TRBD2 | ASSRTSGSSVVYNEQF
TRBV7-2 | TRBD2 | ASSSRLAGGGETQY